This T cell receptor beta chain came from a study of blood T cell repertoires in COVID-19. The germline CDR1 and CDR2 sequences are LNHDA and SQIVND (reference sequence). Losses at the gene ends were 5 bases for V and 4 bases for J; bases not matched to a gene: 10. This CDR3 has 16 amino acids. The assay was immunoSEQ multiplex PCR, and TCRdb's table has in-frame clones only and misses some. The sample includes under 200,000 clones, about 88% of them seen just once. The clonotype was recovered from a woman aged 40 to 50 in a cohort exposed to, infected with or recovered from COVID-19 (not recorded which). Sequenced sample: PBMCs or T cells enriched from blood (not recorded which). The rearrangement links TRBV19 to TRBJ2-2; TRBD2 matches at 7 bases. CDR3 DNA: TGTGCCAGTAGTCCCGGCGCACTAGCGAGCACCGGGGAGCTGTTTTTT. Translated, it gives CASSPGALASTGELFF.